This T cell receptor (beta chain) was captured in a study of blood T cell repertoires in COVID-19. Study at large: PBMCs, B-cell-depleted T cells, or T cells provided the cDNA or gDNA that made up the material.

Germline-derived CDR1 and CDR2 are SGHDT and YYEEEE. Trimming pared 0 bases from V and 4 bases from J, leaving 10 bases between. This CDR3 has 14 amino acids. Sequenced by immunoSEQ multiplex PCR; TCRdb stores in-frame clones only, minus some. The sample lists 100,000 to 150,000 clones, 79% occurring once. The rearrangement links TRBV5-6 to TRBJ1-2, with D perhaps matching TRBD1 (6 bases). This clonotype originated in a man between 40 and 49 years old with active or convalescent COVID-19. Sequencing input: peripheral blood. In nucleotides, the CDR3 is TGTGCCAGCAGCTTGGGCAGGGGCCGCTATGGCTACACCTTC. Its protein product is CASSLGRGRYGYTF.